The 9 T cell receptor beta chains below all came from one sample that was sequenced in a study of cytomegalovirus exposure and HLA in healthy donors. Primers included in the PCR were 60 Vbeta and 13 Jbeta primers. Method: immunoSEQ multiplex PCR; TCRdb's copy keeps in-frame clones and lacks some. This sample's clone table lists roughly 120,000 clones. Material: PBMCs. The receptors were gathered from a man aged 18 to 30 in good health and CMV-seronegative.

The gene calls are TRBV5-8 and TRBJ2-3, with a weak D call TRBD1 (6 bases). Trimming took off 1 base at V and 3 bases at J, with 9 bases between the two ends. The CDR3 loop spans 14 amino acids. The germline CDR1 and CDR2 sequences are SGHTS and YDEGEE. The CDR3: CASSLQGKTDTQYF. Written as DNA, the CDR3 is TGTGCCAGCAGCTTGCAGGGGAAAACAGATACGCAGTATTTT.

The V call is TRBV11-2, the J call TRBJ2-2; TRBD1 agrees at 9 bases. Unmatched junction bases numbered 13, after V lost 5 bases and J lost 3 bases. The CDR3 is 18 residues long. Germline CDR1 is SGHAT and CDR2 is FQNNGV. This CDR3 reads CASSVMIGGQGDTGELFF. DNA of the CDR3: TGTGCCAGCAGCGTCATGATCGGGGGACAGGGTGACACCGGGGAGCTGTTTTTT.

This chain connects TRBV28 to TRBJ2-2; the match to TRBD2 covers 7 bases. The CDR3 spans 15 residues. The V gene end was trimmed by 3 bases and the J gene end by 4 bases; junction bases not matched to a gene: 5. Germline values: CDR1 MDHEN, CDR2 SYDVKM. The CDR3 DNA follows: TGTGCCAGCAGTTTGGGGGGGATTCGCACCGGGGAGCTGTTTTTT. Translation gives CASSLGGIRTGELFF.

The chain recombines TRBV11-2 with TRBJ2-3, with a weak D call TRBD2 (6 bases). The CDR3 has 15 residues. V lost 3 bases to trimming and J lost 1 base, with 11 bases between them. CDR1 SGHAT and CDR2 FQNNGV come from the germline V gene. CDR3 amino acids: CASSFTQRGTDTQYF. Written as DNA, the CDR3 is TGTGCCAGCAGCTTTACCCAGCGGGGCACAGATACGCAGTATTTT.

The V call is TRBV25-1, the J call TRBJ1-5; the match to TRBD1 covers 7 bases. CDR1 MGHDK and CDR2 SYGVNS come from the germline V gene. This CDR3 has 16 residues. After removal of 4 bases from V and 6 bases from J, the junction contained 12 bases not matched to a gene. The CDR3 nucleotides are TGTGCCAGCAGTGGTCCGGGACAGCCAGGGGGTCAGCCCCAGCATTTT. Translated, it gives CASSGPGQPGGQPQHF.

The genes are TRBV4-1 and TRBJ1-1; 9 nucleotides align to TRBD1. The CDR3 runs to 16 residues. The ends lost 0 bases at V and 1 base at J; junction bases unmatched: 3. CDR1 is MGHRA, CDR2 YSYEKL, per germline. The CDR3 here is CASSQEGTGWNTEAFF. DNA of the CDR3: TGCGCCAGCAGCCAAGAAGGGACAGGGTGGAACACTGAAGCTTTCTTT.

V usage is TRBV5-6 and J usage is TRBJ2-1, with 7 bases aligning to TRBD1. J lost 9 bases, V lost 4 bases, and 4 bases had no gene match. CDR3 length: 12 amino acids. Germline loops: CDR1 SGHDT, CDR2 YYEEEE. As DNA, the CDR3 is TGTGCCAGCAGCAGGGGGCTGGGTGAGCAGTTCTTC. Translation gives CASSRGLGEQFF.

The V gene is TRBV6-5, the J gene TRBJ1-1; TRBD1 agrees at 8 bases. J gave up 7 bases and V 6 bases, and 10 bases lay outside the gene matches. Germline-derived CDR1 and CDR2 are MNHEY and SVGAGI. CDR3 length: 14 residues. CDR3 region: CASSQIRGLGEAFF. The DNA of the CDR3 is TGTGCCAGCAGCCAGATCAGGGGGCTGGGTGAAGCTTTCTTT.

This rearrangement joins TRBV9 to TRBJ2-7, with 8 bases that match TRBD1. This CDR3 contains 15 residues. The ends lost 0 bases at V and 2 bases at J; junction bases unmatched: 4. The germline CDR1 and CDR2 sequences are SGDLS and YYNGEE. The CDR3 DNA reads TGTGCCAGCAGCGTAGCTGGGGACAGGACCTACGAGCAGTACTTC. This codes for CASSVAGDRTYEQYF.